This T cell receptor (beta chain) was captured in a study of blood T cell repertoires in COVID-19. Turning to the study itself: T cells, B-cell-depleted T cells, or PBMCs supplied cDNA or gDNA.

The CDR3 consists of 13 residues. The V end lost 5 bases, the J end lost 7 bases, and 12 bases lay between the germline ends. Germline V gives CDR1 SGHTA, CDR2 FQGNSA. This clone was observed a few times. In the authors' methods: From reference gene primer amplification, estimates of nucleated cell counts were derived. Using immunoSEQ multiplex PCR, the repertoire was profiled, and TCRdb retains in-frame clones only, with some absent. The V and J calls and the clone size are those of that table, but D and trimming were determined from the DNA. Of about 270,000 clones in the sample, about 90% were seen once. Enrollees, about 18 to 90 years old, lived in 24 US areas. Cohorts were assigned according to the clinical history that participants reported.

The chain recombines TRBV7-2 with TRBJ2-1, with no clear D. This TCR came from a young woman with acute COVID-19. The sample was PBMCs or T cells enriched from blood (not recorded which). The CDR3 protein is CASSGPSVNEQFF. DNA of the CDR3: TGTGCCAGCAGCGGCCCTAGTGTTAATGAGCAGTTCTTC.